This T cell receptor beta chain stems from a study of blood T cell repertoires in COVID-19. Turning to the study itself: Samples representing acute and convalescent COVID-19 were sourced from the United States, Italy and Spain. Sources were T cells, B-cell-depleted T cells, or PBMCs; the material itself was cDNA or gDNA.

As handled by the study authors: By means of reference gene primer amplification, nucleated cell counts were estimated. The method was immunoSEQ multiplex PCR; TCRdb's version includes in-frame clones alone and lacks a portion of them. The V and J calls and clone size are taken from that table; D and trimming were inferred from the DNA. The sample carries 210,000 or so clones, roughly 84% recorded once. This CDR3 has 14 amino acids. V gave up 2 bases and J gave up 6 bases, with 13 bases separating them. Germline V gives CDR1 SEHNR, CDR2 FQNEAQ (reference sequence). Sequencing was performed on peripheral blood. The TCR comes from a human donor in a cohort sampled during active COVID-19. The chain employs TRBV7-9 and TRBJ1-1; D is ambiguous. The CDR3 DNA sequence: TGTGCCAGCAGCTTAATGGGCTTCAGGTCTGAAGCTTTCTTT. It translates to CASSLMGFRSEAFF. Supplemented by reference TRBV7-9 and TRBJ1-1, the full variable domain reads DTGVSQNPRHKITKRGQNVTFRCDPISEHNRLYWYRQTLGQGPEFLTYFQNEAQLEKSRLLSDRFSAERPKGSFSTLEIQRTEQGDSAMYLCASSLMGFRSEAFFGQGTRLTVV.